The 18 T cell receptor beta chains below all came from one sample that was sequenced in a study of cytomegalovirus exposure and HLA in healthy donors. 60 Vbeta and 13 Jbeta primers were used in PCR. Data came from immunoSEQ multiplex PCR; TCRdb stores just in-frame clones and leaves some out. The table has over 200,000 clones, 82% seen once. Specimen: PBMCs. These receptors all come from a woman aged 40 to 50 in good health and CMV-seropositive.

The J gene is TRBJ2-7, the V gene TRBV30; the D is unclear. V lost 1 base and J lost 7, with 11 bases in between. Germline assignment: CDR1 GTSNPN and CDR2 SVGIG (reference sequence). This CDR3 contains 12 residues. CDR3 in amino acids: CAWSGPIGEQYF. DNA for the CDR3: TGTGCCTGGAGTGGACCAATCGGGGAGCAGTACTTC.

V gene TRBV7-6 combines with J gene TRBJ2-1; 12 positions match TRBD2. The CDR3 loop spans 15 amino acids. V dropped 0 bases and J dropped 9; count of bases not matched to a gene: 3. The germline V gene encodes CDR1 SGHVS and CDR2 FNYEAQ. The CDR3 here is CASSLALAGGGEQFF. DNA for the CDR3: TGTGCCAGCAGCTTAGCGCTAGCGGGAGGGGGTGAGCAGTTCTTC. The whole variable domain, remainder taken from reference TRBV7-6 and TRBJ2-1, is GAGVSQSPRYKVTKRGQDVALRCDPISGHVSLYWYRQALGQGPEFLTYFNYEAQQDKSGLPNDRFSAERPEGSISTLTIQRTEQRDSAMYRCASSLALAGGGEQFFGPGTRLTVL.

This chain connects TRBV2 to TRBJ2-7; 9 bases are shared with TRBD2. Germline V CDR1 and CDR2: SNHLY, FYNNEI. The junction had 6 bases not matched to a gene; V was cut back by 6 bases and J by 6 bases. The CDR3 runs to 13 residues. In DNA form, the CDR3 reads TGTGCCAGCAGCGTAGCGGGAGCGGGCGAGCAGTACTTC. This sequence encodes CASSVAGAGEQYF.

This chain links TRBV6-1 with TRBJ2-3; tentative D call: TRBD2 (6 bases). The CDR3 spans 18 residues. Germline V lookup: CDR1 MNHNS, CDR2 SASEGT. V lost 3 bases to trimming and J lost 2 bases, with 21 bases between them. The CDR3 DNA reads as TGTGCCAGCAGTGATCCCACGGGACTCCAAACCCACACAGATACGCAGTATTTT. Translating gives CASSDPTGLQTHTDTQYF.

V is TRBV14 and J is TRBJ1-1; 9 bases fit TRBD1. The CDR3 is 14 residues long. Germline lookup yields CDR1 SGHDN and CDR2 FVKESK. The V gene end was trimmed by 6 bases and the J gene end by 5 bases; junction bases not matched to a gene: 7. The CDR3 DNA follows: TGTGCCAGCAGGTACCGACAGGGGGGGACTGAAGCTTTCTTT. Protein: CASRYRQGGTEAFF.

The chain joins TRBV18 to TRBJ2-5; no reliable D call. This CDR3 region has 15 residues. V lost 2 bases to trimming and J lost 1 base, with 11 bases between them. Germline V gives CDR1 KGHSH, CDR2 LQKENI. CDR3 bases: TGTGCCAGCTCACCAACCCGCAGTTTCCAAGAGACCCAGTACTTC. It encodes CASSPTRSFQETQYF.

This chain connects TRBV6-5 to TRBJ2-3; TRBD2 aligns across 8 bases. Germline V gene sequence: CDR1 MNHEY, CDR2 SVGAGI. The CDR3 loop spans 15 amino acids. With 6 bases clipped from V and 3 bases from J, the junction kept 8 bases outside the gene matches. The CDR3 loop is CASRPGLGFTDTQYF. DNA for the CDR3: TGTGCCAGCAGGCCGGGACTAGGTTTTACAGATACGCAGTATTTT.

The chain couples TRBV6-5 to TRBJ1-1; D is unresolved. V gave up 7 bases and J gave up 1 base, with 16 bases separating them. The CDR3 runs to 15 residues. Germline V gives CDR1 MNHEY, CDR2 SVGAGI. CDR3 DNA sequence: TGTGCCAGCAACACACTAGGACGGTGGAACACTGAAGCTTTCTTT. Amino acid sequence: CASNTLGRWNTEAFF.

The chain has TRBV5-8 and TRBJ2-1; D is possibly TRBD2 (6 bases). V lost 4 bases to trimming and J lost 9 bases, with 20 bases between them. The CDR3 is 15 residues long. CDR1 is SGHTS, CDR2 YDEGEE, per germline. For the CDR3, the DNA is TGTGCCAGCAGCCCGTGGTCGGAGGGCGGGTTTGAGCAGTTCTTC. Translating gives CASSPWSEGGFEQFF. Using reference TRBV5-8 and TRBJ2-1 for the parts outside the CDR3, the full variable domain is EAGVTQSPTHLIKTRGQQATLRCSPISGHTSVYWYQQALGLGLQFLLWYDEGEERNRGNFPPRFSGRQFPNYSSELNVNALELEDSALYLCASSPWSEGGFEQFFGPGTRLTVL.

V is TRBV27 and J is TRBJ2-7; weak D call: TRBD1 (6 bases). This CDR3 comprises 15 residues. Germline V lookup: CDR1 MNHEY, CDR2 SMNVEV (reference sequence). Trimming stripped 4 bases from V and 3 bases from J, with 16 bases between. Written as DNA, the CDR3 is TGTGCCAGCAGTTCTAACGGACAGAAGATCTACGAGCAGTACTTC. As protein: CASSSNGQKIYEQYF.

The chain is built from TRBV25-1 and TRBJ1-2; 7 nucleotides line up with TRBD1. This CDR3 has 14 residues. Germline V CDR1 and CDR2: MGHDK, SYGVNS. With 4 bases clipped from V and 1 base from J, the junction kept 3 bases outside the gene matches. The chain's CDR3 is CASSGDRVNYGYTF. CDR3 in DNA: TGTGCCAGCAGTGGAGACAGGGTTAACTATGGCTACACCTTC.

The chain uses TRBV9 and TRBJ2-2, with 11 nucleotides matching TRBD2. CDR1 is SGDLS and CDR2 is YYNGEE in the germline V gene. The CDR3 has 18 residues. V shed 0 bases, J shed 2 bases, and the junction held 6 bases outside the gene matches. Here the CDR3 DNA reads TGTGCCAGCAGCGTAGGGGGTAGCGGGGGGGCCAACACCGGGGAGCTGTTTTTT. Translating it yields CASSVGGSGGANTGELFF.

Comments on this clone: One end of the junction does not line up with germline, which may come from a read error. This chain joins TRBV7-9 and TRBJ2-7; a possible D gene is TRBD1 (6 bases). Per the germline V gene, CDR1 is SEHNR and CDR2 is FQNEAQ (reference sequence). The CDR3 has 13 residues. The CDR3 here is CSSSRRGTYEQYF. Written as DNA, the CDR3 is TGTTCCAGCAGCCGCAGGGGCACCTACGAGCAGTACTTC.

This clone was seen a few times. The V and J genes are TRBV7-3 and TRBJ2-1; 7 bases are shared with TRBD2. J was trimmed by 2 bases and V by 5 bases; bases with no gene match: 12. Germline V gene lookup returns CDR1 SGHTA and CDR2 FQGTGA. The CDR3 loop spans 17 amino acids. CDR3 in DNA: TGTGCCAGCAGCCCGCGGGGCGGGCGGGGGACCTACAATGAGCAGTTCTTC. Protein sequence: CASSPRGGRGTYNEQFF.

A few counts support this clone. The DNA of the CDR3 is TGTGCCAGCAGCCGACCGGGACAGGGGGCGCTTGGGGAGCTGTTTTTT. This encodes CASSRPGQGALGELFF. The chain combines TRBV4-2 with TRBJ2-2; TRBD1 agrees at 12 bases. The CDR3 consists of 16 residues. J lost 8 bases, V lost 4 bases, and 8 bases had no gene match. Looked up from germline, CDR1 is LGHNA and CDR2 is YNFKEQ.

The chain is built from TRBV4-3 and TRBJ2-7; a possible D gene is TRBD2 (5 bases). The CDR3 is made up of 15 amino acids. CDR1 LGHNA and CDR2 YSLEER come from the germline V gene. V lost 0 bases and J 2 bases, leaving 11 bases between the germline ends. The CDR3 reads CASSQEYWGAYEQYF. CDR3 nucleotides: TGCGCCAGCAGCCAAGAATATTGGGGAGCCTACGAGCAGTACTTC.

The chain joins TRBV9 to TRBJ2-3; the D gene is possibly TRBD1 (6 bases). V was pared by 4 bases and J by 2 bases, with 14 bases between. This CDR3 is built from 15 residues. Germline V CDR1 and CDR2: SGDLS, YYNGEE. The CDR3 loop reads CASSPERQATDTQYF. The DNA for the CDR3 is TGTGCCAGCAGCCCAGAGCGACAGGCCACAGATACGCAGTATTTT.

This clone was seen more than once but under ten times. The chain carries TRBV7-9 and TRBJ2-7, with a possible D match to TRBD1 (6 bases). The germline gives CDR1 SEHNR, CDR2 FQNEAQ (reference sequence). The CDR3 sequence is 13 residues long. The ends were cut back, 2 bases at V and 6 bases at J, with 11 bases in the middle. The CDR3 region is CASSLTGRGEQYF. The CDR3 DNA reads as TGTGCCAGCAGCTTAACAGGGAGAGGCGAGCAGTACTTC. Looking up the rest from reference TRBV7-9 and TRBJ2-7 gives the full variable domain: DTGVSQNPRHKITKRGQNVTFRCDPISEHNRLYWYRQTLGQGPEFLTYFQNEAQLEKSRLLSDRFSAERPKGSFSTLEIQRTEQGDSAMYLCASSLTGRGEQYFGPGTRLTVT.